One sample yielded the 12 T cell receptor beta chains listed below, sequenced in a study of shared clonotypes between healthy human individuals (TCRdb year 2020). Library creation used the immunoSEQ multiplex PCR assay. What TCRdb holds here is the immuneACCESS table cut down to in-frame rearrangements. Part of the clones is not present; checked against another copy, under half of the missing clones reflect an unresolved V gene, and the others are unexplained. A total of more than 200,000 clones appear in this sample, over 60% of them only once. Roughly 11% of the sample is in the top ten clones. The specimen sequenced was memory CD4+ T cells sorted from blood. The sample's cell subset or site label, in plain terms: CD45RA-negative fraction. Every receptor here comes from a man aged 25 to 40 in good health.

V is TRBV9 and J is TRBJ1-5, with 10 bases that match TRBD1. The V and J ends lost 4 bases and 6 bases, in that order; junction bases with no gene match: 4. CDR3 length equals 14 residues. Germline V gene data show CDR1 as SGDLS and CDR2 as YYNGEE. The DNA for the CDR3 is TGTGCCAGCAGCTCGACAGGGGGCTTTCAGCCCCAGCATTTT. It is translated as CASSSTGGFQPQHF.

This clone has more than one count but fewer than ten. This chain connects TRBV5-6 to TRBJ2-4, with D possibly matching TRBD2 (5 bases). This CDR3 is built from 14 residues. CDR1 is SGHDT and CDR2 is YYEEEE in the germline V gene. Trimming took off 3 bases at V and 0 bases at J, with 7 bases between the two ends. Here the CDR3 reads CASSSGLAKNIQYF. DNA of the CDR3: TGTGCCAGCAGCTCCGGACTAGCCAAAAACATTCAGTACTTC.

V usage is TRBV2 and J usage is TRBJ1-1; 9 nucleotides match TRBD1. Germline values: CDR1 SNHLY, CDR2 FYNNEI. This CDR3 is built from 14 residues. The V gene end was trimmed by 7 bases and the J gene end by 3 bases; junction bases not matched to a gene: 6. The CDR3 sequence: CASNLDRGYTEAFF. In nucleotides, the CDR3 is TGTGCCAGCAATCTCGACAGGGGGTACACTGAAGCTTTCTTT.

The chain uses TRBV13 and TRBJ2-7; D uncertain. The CDR3 covers 14 residues. V dropped 0 bases and J dropped 2 bases, with 8 bases sitting between them. CDR1 and CDR2 (germline): PRHDT, FYEKMQ (reference sequence). In nucleotides, the CDR3 is TGTGCCAGCAGCTTAGGCGGGTCCCCCTACGAGCAGTACTTC. Translated, it gives CASSLGGSPYEQYF.

V gene TRBV9 combines with J gene TRBJ2-1; TRBD2 matches 12 bases. Trimming at V came to 2 bases and at J to 5 bases, leaving 2 bases not matched to a gene. The V gene's germline CDR1 is SGDLS and CDR2 YYNGEE. The CDR3 sequence is 15 residues long. DNA for the CDR3: TGTGCCAGCAGCGTCGGACTAGCGGGGAACAATGAGCAGTTCTTC. This codes for CASSVGLAGNNEQFF.

The V and J genes are TRBV6-5 and TRBJ2-1, with D perhaps matching TRBD2 (6 bases). The V gene's germline CDR1 is MNHEY and CDR2 SVGAGI. V was pared by 4 bases and J by 12 bases, with 10 bases between. This CDR3 contains 11 residues. CDR3 in amino acids: CASSLGLVQFF. The DNA of the CDR3 is TGTGCCAGCAGTTTGGGACTTGTGCAGTTCTTC.

The table lists this clone with many counts. V is TRBV2 and J is TRBJ2-7; D remains unclear. The germline gives CDR1 SNHLY, CDR2 FYNNEI. The CDR3 covers 11 residues. The V gene lost 7 bases and the J gene lost 5 bases, with 9 bases spanning the gap. The CDR3 region has the DNA TGTGCCAGCAAGGTTTTGGACGAGCAGTACTTC. Its translation: CASKVLDEQYF.

The gene calls are TRBV7-9 and TRBJ2-3; D perhaps matches TRBD2 (7 bases). The V end was cut by 4 bases, the J end by 2 bases, with 22 bases between. Germline CDR1 reads SEHNR; CDR2 reads FQNEAQ (reference sequence). This CDR3 is 18 amino acids long. The CDR3 loop reads CASSSQGRGGLVTDTQYF. As DNA, the CDR3 is TGTGCCAGCAGCTCGCAGGGGCGCGGGGGTTTGGTCACAGATACGCAGTATTTT.

The chain has TRBV25-1 and TRBJ2-1, with D uncertain. Per the germline V gene, CDR1 is MGHDK and CDR2 is SYGVNS. This CDR3 region has 13 residues. Deletions cut 6 bases from V and 4 bases from J, with 10 bases between. The CDR3 bases are TGTGCCAGCAGAGCGACCGAGTACAATGAGCAGTTCTTC. Its protein product is CASRATEYNEQFF.

The V and J genes are TRBV7-8 and TRBJ2-1, with no clear D. Germline loops: CDR1 SGHVS, CDR2 FQNEAQ. This CDR3 region has 14 residues. V gave up 3 bases and J gave up 4 bases, with 10 bases separating them. CDR3 amino acids: CASSFDRTYNEQFF. In DNA, the CDR3 is TGTGCCAGCAGCTTCGACCGTACGTACAATGAGCAGTTCTTC.

The rearrangement uses TRBV11-3 and TRBJ2-7, with 13 bases identical to TRBD2. The ends lost 5 bases at V and 3 bases at J; junction bases unmatched: 7. Germline V gene data show CDR1 as SGHNT and CDR2 as YENEEA. The CDR3 has 16 residues. CDR3 sequence: CASSHGLAGANYEQYF. The CDR3 nucleotides read TGTGCCAGCAGCCACGGACTAGCGGGAGCGAACTACGAGCAGTACTTC.

This chain links TRBV7-2 with TRBJ2-5; D is perhaps TRBD1 or TRBD2 (5 bases each). V dropped 6 bases and J dropped 0 bases, with 8 bases sitting between them. Germline assignment: CDR1 SGHTA and CDR2 FQGNSA. The CDR3 covers 13 residues. The CDR3 region is CASRRGNQETQYF. CDR3 nucleotide sequence: TGTGCCAGCAGGAGGGGAAACCAAGAGACCCAGTACTTC.